Shown below are 16 T cell receptor beta chains from a single sample sequenced in a study of control samples from healthy donors and cancer patients. Data came from immunoSEQ multiplex PCR; TCRdb stores just in-frame clones and leaves some out. The table has 85,000 to 90,000 clones, 86% seen once. Material: blood. These receptors all come from a man in his thirties or forties in good health.

V is TRBV5-1 and J is TRBJ2-7; 9 bases fit TRBD1. Germline V CDR1 and CDR2: SGHRS, YFSETQ. V shed 3 bases, J shed 6 bases, and the junction held 13 bases outside the gene matches. The CDR3 is 16 amino acids. The CDR3 region has the DNA TGCGCCAGCAGCTCGTTCGGGACAGGGAAGGTGGGCGAGCAGTACGTC. Translation gives CASSSFGTGKVGEQYV.

This chain links TRBV27 with TRBJ2-2; D possibly uses TRBD1 or TRBD2 (6 bases each). Trimming removed 3 bases at V and 4 bases at J, with 12 bases between. The germline CDR1 and CDR2 sequences are MNHEY and SMNVEV (reference sequence). There are 15 residues in the CDR3. CDR3 sequence reads: CASSLRGAFTGELFF. CDR3 nucleotides: TGTGCCAGCAGTTTGAGGGGGGCCTTCACCGGGGAGCTGTTTTTT.

The V and J genes are TRBV7-9 and TRBJ2-5, with 9 bases matching TRBD2. The CDR3 totals 16 residues. Unmatched junction bases numbered 9, after V lost 5 bases and J lost 2 bases. Germline assignment: CDR1 SEHNR and CDR2 FQNEAQ (reference sequence). DNA for the CDR3: TGTGCCAGCAGCCCAGGGCTAGCGGGGCTGCAAGAGACCCAGTACTTC. Translation gives CASSPGLAGLQETQYF.

This chain uses TRBV18 with TRBJ1-2; 9 bases map to TRBD1. The CDR3 sequence is 15 residues long. V trimming: 3 bases; J trimming: 4 bases; junction bases outside the gene matches: 6. Germline V CDR1 and CDR2: KGHSH, LQKENI. CDR3 coding DNA: TGTGCCAGCTCACCCGGGGACAGGGATCCCTATGGCTACACCTTC. It is translated as CASSPGDRDPYGYTF. Using reference TRBV18 and TRBJ1-2 for the parts outside the CDR3, the full variable domain is NAGVMQNPRHLVRRRGQEARLRCSPMKGHSHVYWYRQLPEEGLKFMVYLQKENIIDESGMPKERFSAEFPKEGPSILRIQQVVRGDSAAYFCASSPGDRDPYGYTFGSGTRLTVV.

The rearrangement joins TRBV4-2 to TRBJ2-5, with 8 bases matching TRBD2. This CDR3 is built from 14 residues. Germline V gives CDR1 LGHNA, CDR2 YNFKEQ. J gave up 5 bases and V 4 bases, and 6 bases lay outside the gene matches. CDR3 coding DNA: TGTGCCAGCAGCCGGGGACTAGGGGCGGAGACCCAGTACTTC. It is translated as CASSRGLGAETQYF.

This chain joins TRBV19 and TRBJ1-6, with TRBD1 as a possible D gene (5 bases). The CDR3 has 15 residues. Germline V gene sequence: CDR1 LNHDA, CDR2 SQIVND (reference sequence). Trimming took off 9 bases at V and 4 bases at J, with 16 bases between the two ends. The CDR3 DNA follows: TGTGCCAGCCGGCAGGGAGCCAAGTATAATTCACCCCTCCACTTT. Translation: CASRQGAKYNSPLHF.

This chain joins TRBV2 and TRBJ1-1, with D hard to call. CDR1 SNHLY and CDR2 FYNNEI come from the germline V gene. Trimming left V 7 bases short and J 1 base short, with 10 bases between. This CDR3 comprises 13 residues. In nucleotides, the CDR3 is TGTGCCAGCATCTTGGATGGGAACACTGAAGCTTTCTTT. Protein product: CASILDGNTEAFF. The whole variable domain, remainder taken from reference TRBV2 and TRBJ1-1, is EPEVTQTPSHQVTQMGQEVILRCVPISNHLYFYWYRQILGQKVEFLVSFYNNEISEKSEIFDDQFSVERPDGSNFTLKIRSTKLEDSAMYFCASILDGNTEAFFGQGTRLTVV.

In this sample, this clone turned up once. The chain couples TRBV2 to TRBJ2-7, with TRBD2 matching 12 bases. The CDR3 runs 15 residues. Germline values: CDR1 SNHLY, CDR2 FYNNEI. V lost 10 bases and J lost 5; bases outside the gene matches: 12. The CDR3 here is CATTRLAGEEDEQYF. DNA of the CDR3: TGTGCCACGACTAGACTAGCGGGGGAAGAAGACGAGCAGTACTTC. Supplemented by reference TRBV2 and TRBJ2-7, the full variable domain reads EPEVTQTPSHQVTQMGQEVILRCVPISNHLYFYWYRQILGQKVEFLVSFYNNEISEKSEIFDDQFSVERPDGSNFTLKIRSTKLEDSAMYFCATTRLAGEEDEQYFGPGTRLTVT.

The sample holds a few counts of this clone. The V and J genes are TRBV28 and TRBJ1-6, with D unclear. The germline V gene has CDR1 MDHEN and CDR2 SYDVKM. This CDR3 contains 14 residues. The V end was cut by 6 bases, the J end by 4 bases, with 10 bases between. The DNA of the CDR3 is TGTGCCAGCAGCCCCCAAAGTTATAATTCACCCCTCCACTTT. Its protein is CASSPQSYNSPLHF.

This clone was found a few times. The chain uses TRBV6-1 and TRBJ1-5; tentative D call: TRBD1 (6 bases). The CDR3 runs 15 residues. The V and J ends lost 0 bases and 7 bases respectively, with 13 bases between them. Germline V gives CDR1 MNHNS, CDR2 SASEGT. The CDR3 DNA reads as TGTGCCAGCAGTGAAGCCTTGACAGGTCACCAGCCCCAGCATTTT. It translates to CASSEALTGHQPQHF.

The gene calls are TRBV5-6 and TRBJ2-5; D is tentatively TRBD1 or TRBD2 (5 bases each). Between the trimmed V and J ends, which lost 3 bases and 3 bases, there was a span of 15 bases. This CDR3 region has 15 residues. Per the germline V gene, CDR1 is SGHDT and CDR2 is YYEEEE. CDR3: CASSSIGTGKETQYF. As DNA, the CDR3 is TGTGCCAGCAGCTCTATAGGGACGGGGAAAGAGACCCAGTACTTC.

The CDR3 DNA reads as TGTGCCTGGAGCCCGGGACCGAGCAATCAGCCCCAGCATTTT. As protein: CAWSPGPSNQPQHF. The chain combines TRBV30 with TRBJ1-5; possible D gene TRBD1, 5 bases. Germline lookup yields CDR1 GTSNPN and CDR2 SVGIG (reference sequence). V was clipped by 3 bases and J by 1 base, with 10 bases between them. The CDR3 spans 14 residues.

The rearrangement uses TRBV2 and TRBJ2-4; 7 bases map to TRBD1. The CDR3 contains 14 residues. The ends lost 6 bases at V and 4 bases at J; junction bases unmatched: 6. Germline lookup yields CDR1 SNHLY and CDR2 FYNNEI. The CDR3 bases are TGTGCCAGCAGCCTGACAGGGACGAAAAACATTCAGTACTTC. Translated: CASSLTGTKNIQYF.

The chain is built from TRBV4-1 and TRBJ2-1; 7 bases align to TRBD1. The germline V gene has CDR1 MGHRA and CDR2 YSYEKL. Trimming cost V 0 bases and J 2 bases; bases outside gene matches: 4. The CDR3 runs 16 residues. The CDR3 region is CASSQETGPPYNEQFF. DNA for the CDR3: TGCGCCAGCAGCCAAGAGACAGGGCCCCCCTACAATGAGCAGTTCTTC.

The chain is built from TRBV12-5 and TRBJ1-2, with 9 bases matching TRBD1. CDR3 length: 14 amino acids. Germline CDR1 reads LGHNT; CDR2 reads FRNRAP. V gave up 7 bases and J gave up 2 bases; unmatched junction bases: 5. The CDR3 DNA follows: TGTGCTAGTGCTCCGGGACAGGGAAACTATGGCTACACCTTC. Translation gives CASAPGQGNYGYTF.

This chain uses TRBV3-1 (or the pseudogene TRBV3-2) with TRBJ1-2; D is unresolved. Trimming removed 0 bases at V and 8 bases at J, with 10 bases between. There are 13 residues in the CDR3. In germline, CDR1 is LGHDT, CDR2 YNNKEL (reference sequence). For the CDR3, the DNA is TGTGCCAGCAGCCAAGAAGCGGGAGGAGGCTACACCTTC. Translation: CASSQEAGGGYTF.